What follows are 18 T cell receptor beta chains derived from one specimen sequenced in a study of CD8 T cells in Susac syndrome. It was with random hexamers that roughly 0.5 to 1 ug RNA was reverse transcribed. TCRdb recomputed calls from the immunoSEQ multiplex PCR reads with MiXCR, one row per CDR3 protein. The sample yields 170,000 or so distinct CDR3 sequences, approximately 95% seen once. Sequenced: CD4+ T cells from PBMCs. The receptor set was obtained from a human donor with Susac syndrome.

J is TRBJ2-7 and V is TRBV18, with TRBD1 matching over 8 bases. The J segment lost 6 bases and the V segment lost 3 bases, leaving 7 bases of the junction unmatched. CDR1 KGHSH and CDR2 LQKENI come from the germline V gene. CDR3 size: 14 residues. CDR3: CASSPMGTGGEQYF. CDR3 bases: TGTGCCAGCTCACCTATGGGGACAGGAGGCGAGCAGTACTTC.

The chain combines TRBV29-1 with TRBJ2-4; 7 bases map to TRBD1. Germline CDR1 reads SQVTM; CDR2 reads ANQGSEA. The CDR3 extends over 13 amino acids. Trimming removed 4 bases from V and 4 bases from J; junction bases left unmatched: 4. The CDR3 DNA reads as TGCAGCGTTGGGGCGACAGGGAAAAACATTCAGTACTTC. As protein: CSVGATGKNIQYF.

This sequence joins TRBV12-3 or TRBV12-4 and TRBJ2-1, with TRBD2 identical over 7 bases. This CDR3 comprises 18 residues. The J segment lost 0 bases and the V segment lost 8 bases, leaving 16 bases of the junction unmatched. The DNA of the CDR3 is TGTGCCAGCGCCCGAGCCACTAGCGCAATGAGCTCCTACAATGAGCAGTTCTTC. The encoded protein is CASARATSAMSSYNEQFF.

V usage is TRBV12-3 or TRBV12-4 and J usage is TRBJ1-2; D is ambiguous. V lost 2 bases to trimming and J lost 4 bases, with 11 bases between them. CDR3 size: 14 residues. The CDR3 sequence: CASSLRANSYGYTF. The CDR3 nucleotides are TGTGCCAGCAGTTTAAGGGCCAACTCCTATGGCTACACCTTC.

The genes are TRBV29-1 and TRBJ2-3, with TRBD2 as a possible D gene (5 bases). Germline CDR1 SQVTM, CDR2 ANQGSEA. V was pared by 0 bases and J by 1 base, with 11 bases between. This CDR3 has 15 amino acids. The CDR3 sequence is CSVEEVGVGTDTQYF. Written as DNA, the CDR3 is TGCAGCGTTGAAGAGGTGGGAGTAGGCACAGATACGCAGTATTTT.

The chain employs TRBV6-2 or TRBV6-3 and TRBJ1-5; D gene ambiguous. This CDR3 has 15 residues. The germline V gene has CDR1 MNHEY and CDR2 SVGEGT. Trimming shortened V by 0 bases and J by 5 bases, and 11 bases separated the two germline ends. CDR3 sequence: CASSYSGHPYQPQHF. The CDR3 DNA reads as TGTGCCAGCAGTTACTCAGGGCATCCCTATCAGCCCCAGCATTTT.

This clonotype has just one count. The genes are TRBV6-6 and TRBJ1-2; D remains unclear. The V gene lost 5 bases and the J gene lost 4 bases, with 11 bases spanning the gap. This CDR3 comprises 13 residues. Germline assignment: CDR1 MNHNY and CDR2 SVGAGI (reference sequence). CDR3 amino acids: CASSQLPSYGYTF. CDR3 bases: TGTGCCAGCAGTCAGCTACCCTCCTATGGCTACACCTTC.

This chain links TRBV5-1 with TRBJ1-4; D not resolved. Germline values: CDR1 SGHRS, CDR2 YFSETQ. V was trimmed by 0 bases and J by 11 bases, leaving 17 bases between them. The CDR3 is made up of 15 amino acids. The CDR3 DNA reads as TGCGCCAGCAGCTTGGATGAACTGAGCGGCTCGAAACTGTTTTTT. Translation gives CASSLDELSGSKLFF.

CDR3 in DNA: TGTGCCAGCAGTCACACTCCGGGACTAGCGGGAGCTGGCGAGCAGTACTTC. Protein sequence: CASSHTPGLAGAGEQYF. The J gene is TRBJ2-7, the V gene TRBV12-3 or TRBV12-4, with TRBD2 matching over 14 bases. This CDR3 comprises 17 residues. V was clipped by 5 bases and J by 6 bases; unmatched bases: 12.

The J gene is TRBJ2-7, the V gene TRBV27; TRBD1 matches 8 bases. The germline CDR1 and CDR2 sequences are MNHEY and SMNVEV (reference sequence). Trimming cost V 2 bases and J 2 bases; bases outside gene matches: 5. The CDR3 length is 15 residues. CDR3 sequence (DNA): TGTGCCAGCAGTTTAGTGACAGGGGCAGCCTACGAGCAGTACTTC. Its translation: CASSLVTGAAYEQYF.

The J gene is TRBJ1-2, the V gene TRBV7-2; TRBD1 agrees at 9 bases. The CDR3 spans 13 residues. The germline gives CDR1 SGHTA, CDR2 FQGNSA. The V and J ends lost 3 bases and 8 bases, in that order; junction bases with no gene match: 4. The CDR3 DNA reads TGTGCCAGCAGCTTGAACAGGGGGCGCGGCTACACCTTC. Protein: CASSLNRGRGYTF. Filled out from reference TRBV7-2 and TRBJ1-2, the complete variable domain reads GAGVSQSPSNKVTEKGKDVELRCDPISGHTALYWYRQSLGQGLEFLIYFQGNSAPDKSGLPSDRFSAERTGGSVSTLTIQRTQQEDSAVYLCASSLNRGRGYTFGSGTRLTVV.

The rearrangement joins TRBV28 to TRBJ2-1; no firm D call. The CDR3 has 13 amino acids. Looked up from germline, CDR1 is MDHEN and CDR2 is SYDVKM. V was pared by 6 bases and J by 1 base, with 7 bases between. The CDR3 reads CASSWGSYNEQFF. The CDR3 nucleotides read TGTGCCAGCAGCTGGGGTTCCTACAATGAGCAGTTCTTC.

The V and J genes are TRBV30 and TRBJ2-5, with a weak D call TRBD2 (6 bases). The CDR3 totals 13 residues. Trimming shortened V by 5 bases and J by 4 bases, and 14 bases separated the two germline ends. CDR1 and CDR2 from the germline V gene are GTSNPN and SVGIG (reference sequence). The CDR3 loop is CAWSRRVGETQYF. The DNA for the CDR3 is TGTGCCTGGTCGAGGAGGGTGGGAGAGACCCAGTACTTC.

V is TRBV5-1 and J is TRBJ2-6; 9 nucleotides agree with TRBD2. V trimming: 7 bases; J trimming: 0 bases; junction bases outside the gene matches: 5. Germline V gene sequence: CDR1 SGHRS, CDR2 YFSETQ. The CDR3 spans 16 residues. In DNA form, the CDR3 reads TGCGCCAGCGGATTTAGCGGGGGCTCTGGGGCCAACGTCCTGACTTTC. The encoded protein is CASGFSGGSGANVLTF.

The CDR3 loop reads CASSWDTYSYEQYF. Written as DNA, the CDR3 is TGCGCCAGTTCTTGGGACACCTACTCCTACGAGCAGTACTTC. The chain joins TRBV5-1 to TRBJ2-7, with a tentative D call TRBD1 (6 bases). CDR3 length: 14 residues. Germline lookup yields CDR1 SGHRS and CDR2 YFSETQ. V lost 8 bases and J lost 0, with 15 bases in between.

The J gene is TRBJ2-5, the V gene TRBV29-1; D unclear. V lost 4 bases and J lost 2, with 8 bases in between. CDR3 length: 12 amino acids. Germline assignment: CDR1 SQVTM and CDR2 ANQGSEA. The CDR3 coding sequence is TGCAGCGTTGGGTATCAACAAGAGACCCAGTACTTC. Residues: CSVGYQQETQYF.

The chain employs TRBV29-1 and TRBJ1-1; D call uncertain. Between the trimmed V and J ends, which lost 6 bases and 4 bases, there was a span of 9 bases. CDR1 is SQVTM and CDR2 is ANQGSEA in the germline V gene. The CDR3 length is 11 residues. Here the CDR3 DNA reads TGCAGCGTGAGTAGGAGCACTGAAGCTTTCTTT. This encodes CSVSRSTEAFF.

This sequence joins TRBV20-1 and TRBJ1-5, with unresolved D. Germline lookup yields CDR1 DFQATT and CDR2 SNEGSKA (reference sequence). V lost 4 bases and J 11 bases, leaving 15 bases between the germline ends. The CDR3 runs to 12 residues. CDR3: CSAKGGSETQHF. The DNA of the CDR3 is TGCAGTGCTAAGGGAGGGTCAGAGACCCAGCATTTT.